The 10 T cell receptor beta chains reported below all come from one sample, sequenced in a study of cytomegalovirus exposure and HLA in healthy donors (dated by TCRdb to the late 2010s). The library was obtained by the immunoSEQ multiplex PCR assay. For the multiplex PCR, a mixture combining 60 forward primers for TCR Vbeta segments and 13 reverse primers for TCR Jbeta segments was used. TCRdb retrieved this table from immuneACCESS and kept in-frame rearrangements only. Not all clones are present; in checked studies, unresolved V genes account for under half, and no reason is known for the remainder. This sample comprises about 140,000 clones, around 80% of them detected only once. Over 2.5% of the sample is taken by the ten largest. The specimen sequenced was PBMCs. These receptors were taken from a female donor in good health and CMV-seronegative.

The gene calls are TRBV5-1 and TRBJ1-1; D possibly corresponds to TRBD1 (5 bases). The CDR3 extends over 14 amino acids. Germline-derived CDR1 and CDR2 are SGHRS and YFSETQ. With 1 base removed from V and 5 bases from J, the gap between germline ends came to 12 bases. The CDR3 loop reads CASSLTRGKTEAFF. CDR3 nucleotides: TGCGCCAGCAGCTTGACCCGGGGGAAGACTGAAGCTTTCTTT.

The chain uses TRBV19 and TRBJ1-3; no clear D gene. The CDR3 contains 16 residues. V lost 5 bases to trimming and J lost 4 bases, with 18 bases between them. CDR1 is LNHDA, CDR2 SQIVND, per germline (reference sequence). CDR3 protein: CASSPLGRTAGNTIYF. CDR3 DNA sequence: TGTGCCAGTAGTCCGCTTGGAAGGACTGCAGGAAACACCATATATTTT.

This chain links TRBV9 with TRBJ2-1, with D perhaps matching TRBD2 (5 bases). CDR1 and CDR2 from the germline V gene are SGDLS and YYNGEE. The CDR3 is 16 amino acids. V was trimmed by 4 bases and J by 4 bases, leaving 18 bases between them. CDR3: CASSTRESFSYNEQFF. The CDR3 bases are TGTGCCAGCAGCACCCGGGAATCCTTTTCGTACAATGAGCAGTTCTTC.

The CDR3 here is CASRDLTGDTDTQYF. The CDR3 nucleotides read TGTGCCAGTCGCGACTTGACAGGGGACACAGATACGCAGTATTTT. The chain combines TRBV19 with TRBJ2-3; 8 bases line up with TRBD1. Germline assignment: CDR1 LNHDA and CDR2 SQIVND (reference sequence). This CDR3 is 15 amino acids long. The V segment lost 8 bases and the J segment 2 bases; nucleotides outside the gene matches: 9.

V usage is TRBV5-8 and J usage is TRBJ2-3; D is perhaps TRBD2 (5 bases). The CDR3 is 17 residues long. Germline CDR1 and CDR2: SGHTS and YDEGEE. The ends were cut back, 0 bases at V and 2 bases at J, with 16 bases in the middle. Here the CDR3 reads CASSLVRAPLITDTQYF. The CDR3 DNA follows: TGTGCCAGCAGCTTGGTGCGGGCTCCGCTCATCACAGATACGCAGTATTTT.

V usage is TRBV13 and J usage is TRBJ2-7; 10 bases are shared with TRBD1. This CDR3 comprises 15 residues. V was pared by 2 bases and J by 3 bases, with 4 bases of the junction left unmatched. Germline CDR1 is PRHDT and CDR2 is FYEKMQ (reference sequence). As DNA, the CDR3 is TGTGCCAGCAGCTTAAGGGGACAGGGGTACTACGAGCAGTACTTC. As protein: CASSLRGQGYYEQYF.

The rearrangement joins TRBV9 to TRBJ1-1; 7 bases fit TRBD1. The germline V gene encodes CDR1 SGDLS and CDR2 YYNGEE. V was clipped by 4 bases and J by 4 bases; unmatched bases: 4. CDR3 size: 13 residues. The CDR3 region has the DNA TGTGCCAGCAGCTTCACAGGGGCCACTGAAGCTTTCTTT. Translating it yields CASSFTGATEAFF.

The chain joins TRBV10-1 to TRBJ2-1; 13 bases align to TRBD2. The V segment lost 6 bases and the J segment 9 bases; nucleotides outside the gene matches: 5. The CDR3 totals 14 residues. Germline CDR1 WNHNN, CDR2 SYGVQD (reference sequence). CDR3 coding DNA: TGCGCCAGCAGCGCCGGACTAGCGGGAGTTGAGCAGTTCTTC. This encodes CASSAGLAGVEQFF.

V gene TRBV11-2 combines with J gene TRBJ2-5, with 16 positions matching TRBD2. There are 16 residues in the CDR3. Trimming cost V 6 bases and J 5 bases; bases outside gene matches: 6. Germline-derived CDR1 and CDR2 are SGHAT and FQNNGV. The CDR3 coding sequence is TGTGCCAGCAGGCTTGGGACTAGCGGGGGGGAGGAGACCCAGTACTTC. Translation gives CASRLGTSGGEETQYF.

V usage is TRBV5-5 and J usage is TRBJ2-7; 7 bases line up with TRBD1. J gave up 5 bases and V 4 bases, and 12 bases lay outside the gene matches. The CDR3 loop spans 15 amino acids. Germline CDR1 is SGHKS and CDR2 is YYEKEE (reference sequence). CDR3 bases: TGTGCCAGCAGCGCGGAGAGGGGGCAGTTAGACGAGCAGTACTTC. Residues: CASSAERGQLDEQYF.